A single sample is the source of the 5 T cell receptor beta chains below, sequenced in a study of a mutant IDH1 vaccine in newly diagnosed glioma. Clones were sequenced by immunoSEQ multiplex PCR, and TCRdb holds only the in-frame ones, with some missing. The sample holds some 33,000 clones, just under 80% seen once. Described time point: week 11, during vaccination. Doses comprised 300 ug of mutant IDH1 20-mer peptide each, plus topical imiquimod. Their recognized antigens are unknown. Sequenced material: PBMCs, taken from a glioma patient whose treatment included an IDH1 peptide vaccine. The receptors originated from a young man with glioma.

The rearrangement joins TRBV6-6 to TRBJ2-1, with TRBD2 matching over 11 bases. Unmatched junction bases numbered 8, after V lost 6 bases and J lost 7 bases. CDR3 size: 15 residues. Per germline, CDR1 MNHNY and CDR2 SVGAGI (reference sequence). This CDR3 reads CASSSDSGGENEQFF. The CDR3 DNA is TGTGCCAGCAGCTCGGATAGCGGGGGGGAAAATGAGCAGTTCTTC.

This clone has only one observation. V and J are TRBV15 and TRBJ1-1; 7 bases are a match to TRBD1. Germline V gene sequence: CDR1 LNHNV, CDR2 YYDKDF (reference sequence). This CDR3 is built from 16 residues. V shed 0 bases and J 5 bases; nucleotides not matched to a gene: 9. CDR3 bases: TGTGCCACCAGCAGAGATCGGGGCAGGGGGGGAACTGAAGCTTTCTTT. This sequence encodes CATSRDRGRGGTEAFF.

This clone was detected only a few times. The chain employs TRBV19 and TRBJ1-2; 10 nucleotides line up with TRBD1. Losses at the gene ends were 6 bases for V and 3 bases for J; bases not matched to a gene: 10. This CDR3 spans 16 amino acids. CDR1 and CDR2 from the germline V gene are LNHDA and SQIVND (reference sequence). CDR3 DNA: TGTGCCAGTAGGAGGGACAGGGGTTCCTACTACTATGGCTACACCTTC. It is translated as CASRRDRGSYYYGYTF.

The J gene is TRBJ2-7, the V gene TRBV7-2; D remains unclear. Germline assignment: CDR1 SGHTA and CDR2 FQGNSA. Deletions cut 1 base from V and 3 bases from J, with 7 bases between. CDR3 length: 13 residues. The CDR3 DNA is TGTGCCAGCAGCTTAGAGATGGGCTACGAGCAGTACTTC. Translation: CASSLEMGYEQYF.

This clone was seen only a few times. The chain links TRBV4-3 to TRBJ1-5, with D unclear. Trimming took 1 base from V and 6 from J, leaving 7 bases between them. The germline CDR1 and CDR2 sequences are LGHNA and YSLEER. This CDR3 comprises 13 residues. CDR3 protein: CASSQGPGQPQHF. Written as DNA, the CDR3 is TGCGCCAGCAGCCAAGGCCCCGGTCAGCCCCAGCATTTT.